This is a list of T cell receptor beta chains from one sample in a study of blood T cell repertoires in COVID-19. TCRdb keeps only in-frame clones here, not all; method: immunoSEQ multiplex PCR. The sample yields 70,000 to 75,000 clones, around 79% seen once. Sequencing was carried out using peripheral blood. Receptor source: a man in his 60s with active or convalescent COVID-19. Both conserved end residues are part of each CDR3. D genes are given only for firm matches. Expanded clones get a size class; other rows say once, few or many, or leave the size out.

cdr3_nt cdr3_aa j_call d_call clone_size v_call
TGTGCCAGCAGCCCCCCCGCAGGGGCGAAGACCCAGTACTTC CASSPPAGAKTQYF TRBJ2-5 NA NA TRBV11-1
TGTGCCAGTAGTAGGGACAGTTGGGAAGGCGAGCAGTACTTC CASSRDSWEGEQYF TRBJ2-7 TRBD1 NA TRBV19
TGTGCCAGCAGTTTGATAGCACAGGGGAGCACCGGGGAGCTGTTTTTT CASSLIAQGSTGELFF TRBJ2-2 TRBD1 once TRBV27
TGTGCCAGCAGCGTAGAAATTTTGAGCAACGAGCAGTACTTC CASSVEILSNEQYF TRBJ2-7 NA NA TRBV9
TGTGCCAGCAGCCGAAAGACAGGGGTCGAGCAGTACTTC CASSRKTGVEQYF TRBJ2-7 TRBD1 NA TRBV7-2
TGTGCCAGCAGCGGCAGGCCGAATGAAAAACTGTTTTTT CASSGRPNEKLFF TRBJ1-4 NA NA TRBV5-4
TGTGCCAGCAGTTTAATGGCTAGCGATTGGACAGATACGCAGTATTTT CASSLMASDWTDTQYF TRBJ2-3 NA NA TRBV27
TGCAGCGTGACTTTACCCGATACGCAGTATTTT CSVTLPDTQYF TRBJ2-3 NA NA TRBV29-1
TGTGCCAGCAGTGAGCAGGGGCAATCTTCCTACGAGCAGTACTTC CASSEQGQSSYEQYF TRBJ2-7 NA NA TRBV6-4
TGTGCCAGCAGTTTGCGGGATTTGTATAACTATGGCTACACCTTC CASSLRDLYNYGYTF TRBJ1-2 NA NA TRBV28
TGTGCCAGCAGTAAACACACCGGGACAGGGGGCGAGCAGTACTTC CASSKHTGTGGEQYF TRBJ2-7 TRBD1 NA TRBV6-2/TRBV6-3
TGCGCCAGCAGCTTTAGGACTAGCGGGGGCAATGAGCAGTTCTTC CASSFRTSGGNEQFF TRBJ2-1 TRBD2 NA TRBV5-1
TGCGCCAGCAGCTTGTACGGTCAAAGGACAGGGGGCGTCTATAGCAATCAGCCCCAGCATTTT CASSLYGQRTGGVYSNQPQHF TRBJ1-5 TRBD1 NA TRBV5-1
TGTGCCAGCAGCTACGGGGGGCCTAACACCGGGGAGCTGTTTTTT CASSYGGPNTGELFF TRBJ2-2 NA few TRBV7-3
TGTGCCAGCAGCCCGCGGGGGGACACTGAAGCTTTCTTT CASSPRGDTEAFF TRBJ1-1 NA NA TRBV6-5
TGTGCCAGCAGCGTGGGGACTAGCCCCTACAATGAGCAGTTCTTC CASSVGTSPYNEQFF TRBJ2-1 TRBD2 NA TRBV9
TGCGCCAGCAGCTTGGGGGGGGTGGACTATGGCTACACCTTC CASSLGGVDYGYTF TRBJ1-2 NA NA TRBV5-1
TGTGCCACCAGCAGAGATTTGCAGGTTTTGTCGAGTTCACCCCTCCACTTT CATSRDLQVLSSSPLHF TRBJ1-6 NA NA TRBV15
TGTGCCAGCAGCGGGGGCCGGGATGAAAAACTGTTTTTT CASSGGRDEKLFF TRBJ1-4 NA NA TRBV7-2
TGTGCCAGCAGCTTGACAGTAAACTATGGCTACACCTTC CASSLTVNYGYTF TRBJ1-2 NA NA TRBV5-6
TGTGCCATCAGTGAAGGGGAACACTCTGGAAACACCATATATTTT CAISEGEHSGNTIYF TRBJ1-3 NA NA TRBV10-3
TGTGCCAGCAGTGAGGAGTCAACTAATGAAAAACTGTTTTTT CASSEESTNEKLFF TRBJ1-4 NA NA TRBV25-1
TGCGCCAGCAGCTTGGCAGGGACTAGCGGAGCCTACAATGAGCAGTTCTTC CASSLAGTSGAYNEQFF TRBJ2-1 TRBD2 NA TRBV5-1
TGTGCCACCAGTGATTCGAACGGGAACCAGAACTACGAGCAGTACTTC CATSDSNGNQNYEQYF TRBJ2-7 NA NA TRBV24-1
TGTGCCAGCAGTGAGGGCCGGGGGAATTCACCCCTCCACTTT CASSEGRGNSPLHF TRBJ1-6 NA NA TRBV2
TGCAGCGTTGAAGACAGGGCTAGGGGCTACACCTTC CSVEDRARGYTF TRBJ1-2 NA NA TRBV29-1
TGTGCCAGCAGCTTAGCTAGGACAGAAAACATTCAGTACTTC CASSLARTENIQYF TRBJ2-4 NA NA TRBV7-8
TGTGCCATCAGTCCGGGACAGGGGAGCCCCTACGAGCAGTACTTC CAISPGQGSPYEQYF TRBJ2-7 TRBD1 NA TRBV10-3
TGTGCCAGCAGCCCACGGAGATTTGGATCAGATACGCAGTATTTT CASSPRRFGSDTQYF TRBJ2-3 NA NA TRBV7-3
TGCGCCAGCAGCTTTGACAGGCAGAACACCGGGGAGCTGTTTTTT CASSFDRQNTGELFF TRBJ2-2 NA NA TRBV5-1
TGCGCCAGCAGCGTACTAGCGGGGGGGCTTATAGCCAAAAACATTCAGTACTTC CASSVLAGGLIAKNIQYF TRBJ2-4 TRBD2 NA TRBV10-1
TGTGCCAGCAGCGTAAGCAGGGGGCCCGGGGAGCTGTTTTTT CASSVSRGPGELFF TRBJ2-2 TRBD1 NA TRBV11-3
TGTGCCAGCAGGGAAGGGCCTCCGCGGGCCACCTTC CASREGPPRATF TRBJ1-2 NA once TRBV2
TGTGCCTGGGGGACCGGGAGAGAGACCCAGTACTTC CAWGTGRETQYF TRBJ2-5 NA NA TRBV30
TGCGCCAGCAGCTTGGGGACAGGAAACACTGAAGCTTTCTTT CASSLGTGNTEAFF TRBJ1-1 TRBD1 NA TRBV5-1
TGTGCCAGCAGCGAGGTCAACTACGAGCAGTACTTC CASSEVNYEQYF TRBJ2-7 NA NA TRBV7-8
TGTGCCAGCAGCCCCCAGTGGGGGGGGGCCGGGGAGCTGTTTTTT CASSPQWGGAGELFF TRBJ2-2 TRBD2 NA TRBV7-8
TGTGCCAGCCAAGGACAGGGGGTGGTCTATGGCTACACCTTC CASQGQGVVYGYTF TRBJ1-2 TRBD1 NA TRBV2
TGTGCCAGCAGTGCTAGCGGGGGGGCCCAGTTCTTC CASSASGGAQFF TRBJ2-1 TRBD2 NA TRBV2
TGTGCCATCAGTGGGGGACAGGGGGAAGCGTCCTACGAGCAGTACTTC CAISGGQGEASYEQYF TRBJ2-7 TRBD1 NA TRBV10-3
TGTGCCAGCACCCTTCAAAGGACAGGGCGGGATGAGCAGTTCTTC CASTLQRTGRDEQFF TRBJ2-1 TRBD1 few TRBV28
TGTGCCAGCAGCTTGCGGAGCTACTCTGATACGCAGTATTTT CASSLRSYSDTQYF TRBJ2-3 NA NA TRBV5-4
TGTGCCAGCAGCTCGGACATCTCTGGGGCCAACGTCCTGACTTTC CASSSDISGANVLTF TRBJ2-6 NA NA TRBV7-9
TGTGCCAGCACTCTACAGGAGATGAACACTGAAGCTTTCTTT CASTLQEMNTEAFF TRBJ1-1 NA NA TRBV28
TGTGCCAGCAGTTTGGGCCCAAATTCACCCCTCCACTTT CASSLGPNSPLHF TRBJ1-6 NA NA TRBV27
TGTGCCAGCAGGGGTGTAGGGGAATCATACGAGCAGTACTTC CASRGVGESYEQYF TRBJ2-7 NA NA TRBV5-5
TGTGCCAGCAGCTTTGGACAGCAGACTGAAGCTTTCTTT CASSFGQQTEAFF TRBJ1-1 NA many TRBV7-8
TGTGCCAGTAGTAGGCTCAGGGCTAACTATGGCTACACCTTC CASSRLRANYGYTF TRBJ1-2 NA NA TRBV19
TGTGCCAGCAGCTTAGCAGGGACAGGGAGCGCAGAGACCCAGTACTTC CASSLAGTGSAETQYF TRBJ2-5 TRBD1 few TRBV7-9
TGTGCCAGCAGCTTGGTGGGACAGTACTTAGATACGCAGTATTTT CASSLVGQYLDTQYF TRBJ2-3 TRBD1 NA TRBV5-6
TGTGCCAGTAGTATCATTGCAGGGCAAGGCTACACCTTC CASSIIAGQGYTF TRBJ1-2 NA few TRBV19
TGTGCCAGCAGTTTAGTATGGACAGGGGGCACTGAAGCTTTCTTT CASSLVWTGGTEAFF TRBJ1-1 TRBD1 few TRBV27
TGTGCCAGCAGCGGAAGACAGGGGGTCCAAGAGACCCAGTACTTC CASSGRQGVQETQYF TRBJ2-5 TRBD1 NA TRBV3-1/TRBV3-2
TGTGCCATCACCCCGGGACAAAAGAACACTGAAGCTTTCTTT CAITPGQKNTEAFF TRBJ1-1 NA NA TRBV10-3